These 2 T cell receptor beta chains were sequenced from one sample in a study of human T cells and chemical hapten exposure. MiXCR, run by TCRdb on the RACE reads, gives a single entry per CDR3 protein. The sample contains nearly 350,000 distinct CDR3 sequences, about 7% of which appear only once. Time point: patch test 1, 2 weeks after DPC sensitization. Sample treatment: therapeutic diphenylcyclopropenone sensitization with weekly scalp DPC. The sample here was whole blood, taken in connection with sensitization to the hapten diphenylcyclopropenone (DPC). All receptors derive from a woman younger than 35 with alopecia areata. Some clones in this sample may be carry-over from other donors' samples.

This clonotype was counted only a few times. The rearrangement uses TRBV6-6 and TRBJ1-6, with unresolved D. Trimming stripped 4 bases from V and 8 bases from J, with 9 bases between. Per germline, CDR1 MNHNY and CDR2 SVGAGI (reference sequence). The CDR3 spans 13 residues. The CDR3 nucleotides read TGTGCCAGCAGTTTAACCAGAGATTCACCCCTCCACTTT. Translating it yields CASSLTRDSPLHF.

The V call is TRBV2, the J call TRBJ1-1; D unresolved. Germline values: CDR1 SNHLY, CDR2 FYNNEI. V was pared by 6 bases and J by 5 bases, with 10 bases between. The CDR3 totals 12 residues. For the CDR3, the DNA is TGTGCCAGCAGACGACGTCTGACTGAAGCTTTCTTT. Protein product: CASRRRLTEAFF.